Sequencing of this T cell receptor beta chain was carried out in a study of OX40 agonist ivuxolimab in advanced cancers. Overall study findings and caveats: With doses of 0.1 to 3.0 mg/kg, CD4+ and CD8+ blood T cells had undergone clonal expansion by week 6.

Of note for this clone: Antigen unknown.

The J segment lost 8 bases and the V segment lost 5 bases, leaving 14 bases of the junction unmatched. Germline CDR1 SGHNT, CDR2 YENEEA. CDR3 size: 15 residues. TCRdb's copy holds only in-frame clones and misses some; the assay was immunoSEQ multiplex PCR. The sample holds around 60,000 clones, roughly 80% seen once. This rearrangement joins TRBV11-3 to TRBJ1-1; 7 bases are a match to TRBD1. The specimen was CD4+ or CD8+ T cells sorted from blood, collected in a trial of the OX40 agonist ivuxolimab. The sequence was collected from an adult with an advanced solid tumor such as melanoma, head and neck, liver or kidney cancer. The CDR3 DNA sequence: TGTGCCAGCAGCCCCACATATAAGACAGGGCCGGAAGCTTTCTTT. Its protein is CASSPTYKTGPEAFF. The complete variable domain, with remaining parts taken from reference TRBV11-3 and TRBJ1-1, reads EAGVVQSPRYKIIEKKQPVAFWCNPISGHNTLYWYLQNLGQGPELLIRYENEEAVDDSQLPKDRFSAERLKGVDSTLKIQPAELGDSAVYLCASSPTYKTGPEAFFGQGTRLTVV.